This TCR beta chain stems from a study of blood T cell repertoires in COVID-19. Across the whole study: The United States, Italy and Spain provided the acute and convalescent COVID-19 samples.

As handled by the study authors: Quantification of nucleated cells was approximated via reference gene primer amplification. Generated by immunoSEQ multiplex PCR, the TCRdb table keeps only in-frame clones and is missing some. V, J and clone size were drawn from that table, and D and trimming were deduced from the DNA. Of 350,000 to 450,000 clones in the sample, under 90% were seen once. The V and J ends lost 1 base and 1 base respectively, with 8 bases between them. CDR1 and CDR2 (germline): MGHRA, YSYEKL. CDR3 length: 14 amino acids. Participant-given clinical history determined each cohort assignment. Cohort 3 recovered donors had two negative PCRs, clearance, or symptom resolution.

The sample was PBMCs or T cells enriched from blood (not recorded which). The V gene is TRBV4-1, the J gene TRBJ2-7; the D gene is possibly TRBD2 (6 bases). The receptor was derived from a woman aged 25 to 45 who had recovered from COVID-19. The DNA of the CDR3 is TGCGCCAGCAGCCAAGTGACTAGATCCTACGAGCAGTACTTC. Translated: CASSQVTRSYEQYF.